The source of this T cell receptor (beta chain) is a study of persistence of HIV-infected CD4 T cells. Whole-study results and caveats: CMV- and Gag-responding cells had lower TCRbeta richness than CD3/CD28-responding cells. Within sorted populations, more oligoclonal TCRs accompanied more oligoclonal proviruses. Bulk TCR data could not be restricted to HIV-1-infected CMV-responding cells.

Germline V gene lookup returns CDR1 SGHVS and CDR2 FQNEAQ. Trimming shortened V by 4 bases and J by 5 bases, and 21 bases separated the two germline ends. The CDR3 sequence is 16 residues long. This was the immunoSEQ version 4 assay in survey mode. Produced via immunoSEQ multiplex PCR; TCRdb's table is partial and in-frame only. The sample has roughly 41,000 clones; around 80% are singletons. Lysates of CMV-infected fibroblasts at approximately 10 ug/mL stimulated these cells. CD40L/CD69 double-negative CD45RO-high memory CD4+ T cells were collected. Comment on this clone: No antigen is known for it.

This chain uses TRBV7-8 with TRBJ2-7; tentatively, D is TRBD1 (6 bases). The clonotype originates from an adult man with HIV who was CMV-seropositive. The sequenced sample was CD4+ T cells sorted from PBMCs after roughly 19-hour stimulation, obtained from a patient who received antiretroviral therapy. This CDR3 is CASSSSLLQGSNEQYF. The CDR3 DNA sequence: TGTGCCAGCAGCTCCTCCCTTTTACAGGGATCTAACGAGCAGTACTTC.